Listed here are 32 T cell receptor beta chains from one sample, sequenced in a study of cytomegalovirus exposure and HLA in healthy donors. The PCR contained 60 Vbeta and 13 Jbeta primers. Some clones are missing from TCRdb's copy, which holds only in-frame ones; the method was immunoSEQ multiplex PCR. In total, the table holds about 150,000 clones. The sequenced sample was PBMCs. Receptors originate from a woman aged 45-65 years in good health and CMV-seronegative.

The chain combines TRBV5-6 with TRBJ2-5; no firm D call. Trimming left V 3 bases short and J 4 bases short, with 10 bases between. The germline CDR1 and CDR2 sequences are SGHDT and YYEEEE. The CDR3 is 13 amino acids. CDR3 protein: CASSSQVGETQYF. In DNA form, the CDR3 reads TGTGCCAGCAGCTCCCAGGTAGGAGAGACCCAGTACTTC.

J is TRBJ1-1 and V is TRBV6-5; D possibly corresponds to TRBD1 (5 bases). CDR3 size: 15 residues. Germline V gene sequence: CDR1 MNHEY, CDR2 SVGAGI. V gave up 5 bases and J gave up 4 bases, with 17 bases separating them. For the CDR3, the DNA is TGTGCCAGCAGTCTACAGGTGGGGGGTGTCACTGAAGCTTTCTTT. This translates into CASSLQVGGVTEAFF.

This chain uses TRBV7-3 with TRBJ2-1, with a tentative D call TRBD1 (6 bases). V lost 5 bases to trimming and J lost 1 base, with 12 bases between them. This CDR3 comprises 15 residues. CDR1 SGHTA and CDR2 FQGTGA come from the germline V gene. CDR3 residues: CASSGVGASYNEQFF. CDR3 nucleotides: TGTGCCAGCAGCGGCGTGGGGGCTTCCTACAATGAGCAGTTCTTC. Looking up the rest from reference TRBV7-3 and TRBJ2-1 gives the full variable domain: GAGVSQTPSNKVTEKGKYVELRCDPISGHTALYWYRQSLGQGPEFLIYFQGTGAADDSGLPNDRFFAVRPEGSVSTLKIQRTERGDSAVYLCASSGVGASYNEQFFGPGTRLTVL.

This rearrangement joins TRBV9 to TRBJ1-2; D gene unclear. Between the trimmed V and J ends, which lost 6 bases and 4 bases, there was a span of 7 bases. Germline lookup yields CDR1 SGDLS and CDR2 YYNGEE. The length of the CDR3 is 11 residues. The CDR3 here is CASTPFYGYTF. The CDR3 nucleotides read TGTGCCAGCACCCCCTTCTATGGCTACACCTTC.

The rearrangement links TRBV19 to TRBJ1-6; 10 bases line up with TRBD1. J gave up 3 bases and V 7 bases, and 9 bases lay outside the gene matches. CDR3 length: 17 residues. Germline CDR1 is LNHDA and CDR2 is SQIVND (reference sequence). The CDR3 region is CASNGGTGVHYNSPLHF. CDR3 nucleotides: TGTGCCAGTAATGGCGGGACAGGGGTACACTATAATTCACCCCTCCACTTT.

The V gene is TRBV28, the J gene TRBJ1-1; TRBD1 agrees at 9 bases. The ends lost 7 bases at V and 2 bases at J; junction bases unmatched: 5. Germline CDR1 MDHEN, CDR2 SYDVKM. This CDR3 contains 14 residues. The CDR3 loop reads CASMGTGTNTEAFF. CDR3 in DNA: TGTGCCAGCATGGGGACAGGGACTAACACTGAAGCTTTCTTT.

This sequence joins TRBV6-6 and TRBJ1-1, with D possibly matching TRBD1 (6 bases). There are 14 residues in the CDR3. V gave up 5 bases and J gave up 0 bases, with 10 bases separating them. Germline loops: CDR1 MNHNY, CDR2 SVGAGI (reference sequence). Written as DNA, the CDR3 is TGTGCCAGCAGTCTGACAGGCATGAACACTGAAGCTTTCTTT. It yields the protein CASSLTGMNTEAFF.

The genes are TRBV2 and TRBJ1-2; D ambiguous. The V end was cut by 6 bases, the J end by 0 bases, with 8 bases between. This CDR3 spans 13 amino acids. Germline CDR1 reads SNHLY; CDR2 reads FYNNEI. CDR3 sequence: CASSHTANYGYTF. In nucleotides, the CDR3 is TGTGCCAGCAGCCACACAGCTAACTATGGCTACACCTTC.

The J gene is TRBJ1-5, the V gene TRBV28; a possible D gene is TRBD1 (5 bases). Germline V gives CDR1 MDHEN, CDR2 SYDVKM. This CDR3 is built from 14 residues. Between the trimmed V and J ends, which lost 5 bases and 5 bases, there was a span of 13 bases. The CDR3 DNA sequence: TGTGCCAGCAGTCACGACAGAGTATATCAGCCCCAGCATTTT. Its protein product is CASSHDRVYQPQHF.

The genes are TRBV7-8 and TRBJ1-2, with TRBD1 as a possible D gene (5 bases). CDR3 length: 14 amino acids. Germline CDR1 and CDR2: SGHVS and FQNEAQ. V dropped 2 bases and J dropped 4 bases, with 11 bases sitting between them. This CDR3 reads CASSLQGILYGYTF. In DNA form, the CDR3 reads TGTGCCAGCAGCTTACAGGGAATCCTCTATGGCTACACCTTC.

The chain recombines TRBV30 with TRBJ1-2; 10 nucleotides match TRBD1. Per germline, CDR1 GTSNPN and CDR2 SVGIG (reference sequence). The V and J ends lost 5 bases and 5 bases, in that order; junction bases with no gene match: 5. The length of the CDR3 is 13 residues. The CDR3 DNA reads as TGTGCCTGGCGACAGGGGGCAGGGTATGGCTACACCTTC. This gives the protein CAWRQGAGYGYTF. The entire variable domain, with the rest obtained from reference TRBV30 and TRBJ1-2, is as follows: SQTIHQWPATLVQPVGSPLSLECTVEGTSNPNLYWYRQAAGRGLQLLFYSVGIGQISSEVPQNLSASRPQDRQFILSSKKLLLSDSGFYLCAWRQGAGYGYTFGSGTRLTVV.

The chain recombines TRBV5-6 with TRBJ2-2; D remains unclear. CDR3 length equals 14 residues. Germline V gene sequence: CDR1 SGHDT, CDR2 YYEEEE. The germline V and J ends were trimmed by 0 bases and 2 bases, with 5 bases remaining between them. The DNA for the CDR3 is TGTGCCAGCAGCTTGGTTAGCAACACCGGGGAGCTGTTTTTT. It codes for CASSLVSNTGELFF.

The rearrangement joins TRBV5-1 to TRBJ2-3; a weak D match, TRBD2 (5 bases). V dropped 3 bases and J dropped 9 bases, with 11 bases sitting between them. The V gene's germline CDR1 is SGHRS and CDR2 YFSETQ. There are 12 residues in the CDR3. CDR3 region: CASSYPGMTQYF. CDR3 bases: TGCGCCAGCAGCTACCCCGGGATGACGCAGTATTTT. Looking up the rest from reference TRBV5-1 and TRBJ2-3 gives the full variable domain: KAGVTQTPRYLIKTRGQQVTLSCSPISGHRSVSWYQQTPGQGLQFLFEYFSETQRNKGNFPGRFSGRQFSNSRSEMNVSTLELGDSALYLCASSYPGMTQYFGPGTRLTVL.

This chain links TRBV4-3 with TRBJ1-3; 7 nucleotides match TRBD1. Germline V gives CDR1 LGHNA, CDR2 YSLEER. J was trimmed by 0 bases and V by 4 bases; bases with no gene match: 9. The CDR3 is 17 amino acids. CDR3 in DNA: TGCGCCAGCAGCCCATCACCCGGGACAGTCTCTGGAAACACCATATATTTT. Its translation: CASSPSPGTVSGNTIYF.

The V and J genes are TRBV23-1 and TRBJ2-7; weak D call: TRBD2 (7 bases). TRBV23-1 is known as an ORF, though its function is uncertain. V was shortened by 7 bases and J by 6 bases, with 22 bases between the two germline ends. The CDR3 extends over 15 amino acids. The CDR3 DNA reads as TGCGCCAGCATATCGGGGGGCCCGCGTCCGGGCGAGCAGTACTTC. This translates into CASISGGPRPGEQYF.

V is TRBV18 and J is TRBJ2-3; a possible D gene is TRBD1 (5 bases). The germline V and J ends were trimmed by 5 bases and 2 bases, with 14 bases remaining between them. Germline CDR1 reads KGHSH; CDR2 reads LQKENI. This CDR3 region has 15 residues. For the CDR3, the DNA is TGTGCCAGCTCAGAGGTAGGGGCTAACACAGATACGCAGTATTTT. Amino acids: CASSEVGANTDTQYF. The full variable domain, completed using reference TRBV18 and TRBJ2-3, is NAGVMQNPRHLVRRRGQEARLRCSPMKGHSHVYWYRQLPEEGLKFMVYLQKENIIDESGMPKERFSAEFPKEGPSILRIQQVVRGDSAAYFCASSEVGANTDTQYFGPGTRLTVL.

V is TRBV15 and J is TRBJ1-4, with D perhaps matching TRBD1 (6 bases). This CDR3 region has 13 residues. The V end lost 9 bases, the J end lost 5 bases, and 13 bases lay between the germline ends. Germline V CDR1 and CDR2: LNHNV, YYDKDF (reference sequence). CDR3 sequence reads: CATGRDINEKLFF. CDR3 sequence (DNA): TGTGCCACGGGCCGGGACATAAATGAAAAACTGTTTTTT.

The chain carries TRBV25-1 and TRBJ2-6, with D maybe TRBD1 (5 bases). Germline CDR1 is MGHDK and CDR2 is SYGVNS. Trimming removed 1 base from V and 2 bases from J, with 15 bases in between. The CDR3 loop spans 18 amino acids. The CDR3, as DNA: TGTGCCAGCAGTGAATTGGGTCAGGGTGAAACTGGGGCCAACGTCCTGACTTTC. It encodes CASSELGQGETGANVLTF.

In DNA, the CDR3 is TGCGCCAGCAGCTTGTCTCTAGCGGGGGGCACAGATACGCAGTATTTT. Translating gives CASSLSLAGGTDTQYF. The V and J genes are TRBV5-1 and TRBJ2-3; 10 nucleotides align to TRBD2. The germline CDR1 and CDR2 sequences are SGHRS and YFSETQ. The CDR3 sequence is 16 residues long. Trimming removed 1 base from V and 1 base from J; junction bases left unmatched: 3.

V and J are TRBV7-3 and TRBJ1-1; tentative D call: TRBD1 (5 bases). This CDR3 region has 14 residues. Trimming pared 5 bases from V and 6 bases from J, leaving 16 bases between. Per germline, CDR1 SGHTA and CDR2 FQGTGA. The CDR3 bases are TGTGCCAGCAGCCCCGGACATTTGGGCGCTGAAGCTTTCTTT. Residues: CASSPGHLGAEAFF.

The gene calls are TRBV7-2 and TRBJ2-7; 7 nucleotides line up with TRBD1. Trimming at V came to 5 bases and at J to 5 bases, leaving 6 bases not matched to a gene. CDR3 length: 13 amino acids. Germline V lookup: CDR1 SGHTA, CDR2 FQGNSA. The DNA of the CDR3 is TGTGCCAGCAGCCAGACAGGGTACCACGAGCAGTACTTC. This encodes CASSQTGYHEQYF.

This chain connects TRBV5-6 to TRBJ2-5; possible D gene TRBD1, 6 bases. Germline V gene sequence: CDR1 SGHDT, CDR2 YYEEEE. V shed 5 bases and J shed 5 bases, with 16 bases lying between them. This CDR3 spans 14 amino acids. The CDR3 protein is CASRSTTGVETQYF. CDR3 DNA: TGTGCCAGCAGGTCCACGACAGGCGTTGAGACCCAGTACTTC.

V and J are TRBV9 and TRBJ2-2; D not resolved. Per germline, CDR1 SGDLS and CDR2 YYNGEE. The CDR3 spans 12 residues. V gave up 5 bases and J gave up 3 bases, with 5 bases separating them. CDR3 nucleotide sequence: TGTGCCAGCAGGCCAGACACCGGGGAGCTGTTTTTT. Its protein product is CASRPDTGELFF.

The V call is TRBV5-1, the J call TRBJ2-7, with TRBD2 matching over 11 bases. Germline loops: CDR1 SGHRS, CDR2 YFSETQ. The CDR3 consists of 14 residues. The V segment lost 6 bases and the J segment 2 bases; nucleotides outside the gene matches: 4. The CDR3 DNA reads TGCGCCAGCACCGTGACTAGCGGGACCTACGAGCAGTACTTC. It specifies CASTVTSGTYEQYF.

This chain connects TRBV5-1 to TRBJ1-2; D is unresolved. Trimming pared 0 bases from V and 6 bases from J, leaving 18 bases between. The CDR3 spans 16 residues. Looked up from germline, CDR1 is SGHRS and CDR2 is YFSETQ. DNA for the CDR3: TGCGCCAGCAGCTTGGAATCGGGTGGTGGAATACATGGCTACACCTTC. This gives the protein CASSLESGGGIHGYTF. The full variable domain, its missing parts supplied by reference TRBV5-1 and TRBJ1-2, is KAGVTQTPRYLIKTRGQQVTLSCSPISGHRSVSWYQQTPGQGLQFLFEYFSETQRNKGNFPGRFSGRQFSNSRSEMNVSTLELGDSALYLCASSLESGGGIHGYTFGSGTRLTVV.

The rearrangement uses TRBV5-1 and TRBJ2-1; 9 nucleotides align to TRBD1. From germline, CDR1 is SGHRS and CDR2 YFSETQ. Unmatched junction bases numbered 14, after V lost 4 bases and J lost 0 bases. This CDR3 is built from 19 residues. The CDR3 protein is CASSPVGQGSLTSYNEQFF. The CDR3 coding sequence is TGCGCCAGCAGCCCGGTAGGACAGGGGAGCCTAACCTCCTACAATGAGCAGTTCTTC. Together with reference TRBV5-1 and TRBJ2-1, the CDR3 gives the full variable domain: KAGVTQTPRYLIKTRGQQVTLSCSPISGHRSVSWYQQTPGQGLQFLFEYFSETQRNKGNFPGRFSGRQFSNSRSEMNVSTLELGDSALYLCASSPVGQGSLTSYNEQFFGPGTRLTVL.

The chain links TRBV6-5 to TRBJ1-3, with 7 bases aligning to TRBD1. J was trimmed by 2 bases and V by 4 bases; bases with no gene match: 2. The germline CDR1 and CDR2 sequences are MNHEY and SVGAGI. The CDR3 sequence is 14 residues long. In DNA form, the CDR3 reads TGTGCCAGCAGTTTTAGGGGGCCTGGAAACACCATATATTTT. It specifies CASSFRGPGNTIYF.

The genes are TRBV28 and TRBJ2-7; D is ambiguous. The CDR3 is 13 residues long. Deletions cut 3 bases from V and 1 base from J, with 7 bases between. Per the germline V gene, CDR1 is MDHEN and CDR2 is SYDVKM. The CDR3 region has the DNA TGTGCCAGCAGTTTCCCCCCATCCTACGAGCAGTACTTC. Its translation: CASSFPPSYEQYF.

The rearrangement links TRBV5-1 to TRBJ2-5, with D perhaps matching TRBD1 (5 bases). This CDR3 is built from 12 residues. Trimming took off 4 bases at V and 3 bases at J, with 7 bases between the two ends. Germline CDR1 reads SGHRS; CDR2 reads YFSETQ. The DNA for the CDR3 is TGCGCCAGCAGCCCGACAGAAGAGACCCAGTACTTC. Protein: CASSPTEETQYF.

In nucleotides, the CDR3 is TGTGCCAGCAGTTTCGAAATGACAGGGACACCCTACGAGCAGTACTTC. Amino acids: CASSFEMTGTPYEQYF. The J gene is TRBJ2-7, the V gene TRBV27; TRBD1 aligns across 7 bases. CDR3 length equals 16 residues. V lost 3 bases and J lost 2; bases outside the gene matches: 10. Per the germline V gene, CDR1 is MNHEY and CDR2 is SMNVEV (reference sequence).

The gene calls are TRBV6-5 and TRBJ1-1; 9 bases are a match to TRBD1. The CDR3 is made up of 14 amino acids. V shed 4 bases, J shed 5 bases, and the junction held 5 bases outside the gene matches. Germline V CDR1 and CDR2: MNHEY, SVGAGI. Here the CDR3 DNA reads TGTGCCAGCAGTTTACAGGGGGCATTTACTGAAGCTTTCTTT. Amino acids: CASSLQGAFTEAFF.

The V and J genes are TRBV5-4 and TRBJ1-2; 12 bases map to TRBD1. CDR1 is SGHNT and CDR2 is YYREEE in the germline V gene (reference sequence). This CDR3 contains 17 residues. V shed 4 bases and J 4 bases; nucleotides not matched to a gene: 11. CDR3 in DNA: TGTGCCAGCAGCCCCTCCGGGACAGGGGGCCTCCTCTATGGCTACACCTTC. This encodes CASSPSGTGGLLYGYTF.